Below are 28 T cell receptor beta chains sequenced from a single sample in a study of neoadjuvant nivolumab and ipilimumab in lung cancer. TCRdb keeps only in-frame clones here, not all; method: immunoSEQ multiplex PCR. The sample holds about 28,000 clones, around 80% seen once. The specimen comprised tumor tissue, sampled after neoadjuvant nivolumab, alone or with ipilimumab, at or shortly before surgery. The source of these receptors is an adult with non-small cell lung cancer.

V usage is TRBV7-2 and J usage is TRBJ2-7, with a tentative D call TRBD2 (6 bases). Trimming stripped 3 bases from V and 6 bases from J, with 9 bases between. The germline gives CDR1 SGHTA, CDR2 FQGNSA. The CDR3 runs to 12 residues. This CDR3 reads CASSFGAGEQYF. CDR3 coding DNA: TGTGCCAGCAGCTTTGGAGCGGGCGAGCAGTACTTC.

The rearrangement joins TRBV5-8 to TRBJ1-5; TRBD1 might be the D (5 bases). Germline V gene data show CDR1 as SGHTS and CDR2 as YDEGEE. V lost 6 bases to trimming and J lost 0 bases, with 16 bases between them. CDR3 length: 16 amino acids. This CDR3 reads CASTDLTVHSNQPQHF. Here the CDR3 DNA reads TGTGCCAGCACCGACTTGACAGTCCATAGCAATCAGCCCCAGCATTTT.

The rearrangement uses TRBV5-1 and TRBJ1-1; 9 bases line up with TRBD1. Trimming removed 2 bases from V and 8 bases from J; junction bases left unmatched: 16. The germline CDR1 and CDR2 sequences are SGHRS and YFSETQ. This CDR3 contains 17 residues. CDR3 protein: CASSLFDGTGKGLEAFF. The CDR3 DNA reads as TGCGCCAGCAGCTTATTTGACGGGACAGGGAAGGGGTTAGAAGCTTTCTTT.

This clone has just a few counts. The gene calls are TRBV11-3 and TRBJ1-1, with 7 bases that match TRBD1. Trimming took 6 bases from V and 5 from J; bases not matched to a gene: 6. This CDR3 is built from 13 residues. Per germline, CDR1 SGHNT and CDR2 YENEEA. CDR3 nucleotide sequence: TGTGCCAGCAGTCCTGACAGGGCTACTGAAGCTTTCTTT. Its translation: CASSPDRATEAFF.

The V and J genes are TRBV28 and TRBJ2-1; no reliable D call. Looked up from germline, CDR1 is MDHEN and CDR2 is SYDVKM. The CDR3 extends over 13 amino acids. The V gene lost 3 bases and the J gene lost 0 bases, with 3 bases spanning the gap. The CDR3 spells CASSFSSYNEQFF. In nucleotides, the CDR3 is TGTGCCAGCAGTTTCTCCTCCTACAATGAGCAGTTCTTC.

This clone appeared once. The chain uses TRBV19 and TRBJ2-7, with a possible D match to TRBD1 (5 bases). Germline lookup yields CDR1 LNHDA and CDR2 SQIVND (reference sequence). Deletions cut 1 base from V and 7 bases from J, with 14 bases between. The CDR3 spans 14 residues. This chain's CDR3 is CASSIGGMVVEQYF. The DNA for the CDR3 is TGTGCCAGTAGTATAGGGGGCATGGTGGTGGAGCAGTACTTC.

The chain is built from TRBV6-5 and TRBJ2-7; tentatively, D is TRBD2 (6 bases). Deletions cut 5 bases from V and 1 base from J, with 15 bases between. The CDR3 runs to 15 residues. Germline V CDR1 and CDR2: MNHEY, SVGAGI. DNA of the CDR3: TGTGCCAGCAGTAAGGGACTCCCCCCATCCTACGAGCAGTACTTC. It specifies CASSKGLPPSYEQYF.

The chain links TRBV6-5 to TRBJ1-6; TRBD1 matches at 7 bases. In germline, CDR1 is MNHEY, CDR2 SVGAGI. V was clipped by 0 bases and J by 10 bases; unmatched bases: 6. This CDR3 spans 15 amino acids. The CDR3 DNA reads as TGTGCCAGCAGTTACTCGAGACAGGGATACTCACCCCTCCACTTT. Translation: CASSYSRQGYSPLHF.

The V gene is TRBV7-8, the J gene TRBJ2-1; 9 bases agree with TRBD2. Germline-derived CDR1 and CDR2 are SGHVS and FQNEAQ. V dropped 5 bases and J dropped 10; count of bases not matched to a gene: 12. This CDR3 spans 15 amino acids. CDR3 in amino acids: CASSPTSSGTREQFF. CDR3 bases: TGTGCCAGCAGCCCGACCTCTAGCGGGACAAGAGAGCAGTTCTTC.

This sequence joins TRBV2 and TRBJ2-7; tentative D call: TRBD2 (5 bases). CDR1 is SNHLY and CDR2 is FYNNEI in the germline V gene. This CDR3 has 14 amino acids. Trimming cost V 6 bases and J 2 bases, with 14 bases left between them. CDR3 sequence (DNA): TGTGCCAGCAGCCTAGCCGACTTGGCCTACGAGCAGTACTTC. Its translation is CASSLADLAYEQYF.

As DNA, the CDR3 is TGTGCCAGTACGCGGCAGAGCCTAAACACCGGGGAGCTGTTTTTT. Protein product: CASTRQSLNTGELFF. This chain connects TRBV19 to TRBJ2-2; D not certain. Germline-derived CDR1 and CDR2 are LNHDA and SQIVND (reference sequence). This CDR3 comprises 15 residues. V was trimmed by 7 bases and J by 2 bases, leaving 14 bases between them.

CDR3 nucleotides: TGTGCCAGCAGCCGGACAGGGGAGAGGGAGACCCAGTACTTC. Translating it yields CASSRTGERETQYF. The chain carries TRBV7-2 and TRBJ2-5; 9 nucleotides match TRBD1. Germline V gene data show CDR1 as SGHTA and CDR2 as FQGNSA. This CDR3 contains 14 residues. The V segment lost 5 bases and the J segment 5 bases; nucleotides outside the gene matches: 6.

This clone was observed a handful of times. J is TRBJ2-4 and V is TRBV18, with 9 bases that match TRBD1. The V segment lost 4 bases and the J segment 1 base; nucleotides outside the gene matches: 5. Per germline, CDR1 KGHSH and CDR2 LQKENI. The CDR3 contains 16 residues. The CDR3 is CASSQGTGMAKNIQYF. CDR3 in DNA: TGTGCCAGCTCACAGGGGACAGGGATGGCCAAAAACATTCAGTACTTC.

The CDR3 spells CASRDAAGLGNTEAFF. CDR3 DNA sequence: TGTGCCAGCAGGGACGCTGCGGGGTTGGGGAACACTGAAGCTTTCTTT. The chain carries TRBV5-4 and TRBJ1-1; no reliable D call. The CDR3 is 16 residues long. The V end was cut by 5 bases, the J end by 1 base, with 18 bases between. Germline V gene lookup returns CDR1 SGHNT and CDR2 YYREEE (reference sequence). Full variable domain (missing parts from reference TRBV5-4 and TRBJ1-1): ETGVTQSPTHLIKTRGQQVTLRCSSQSGHNTVSWYQQALGQGPQFIFQYYREEENGRGNFPPRFSGLQFPNYSSELNVNALELDDSALYLCASRDAAGLGNTEAFFGQGTRLTVV.

CDR3 sequence reads: CAISSGLADKNTGELFF. Written as DNA, the CDR3 is TGTGCCATCAGCTCGGGACTAGCGGATAAGAACACCGGGGAGCTGTTTTTT. The J gene is TRBJ2-2, the V gene TRBV10-3, with 11 bases identical to TRBD2. V lost 6 bases, J lost 1 base, and 7 bases stayed unmatched. The germline V gene encodes CDR1 ENHRY and CDR2 SYGVKD. The CDR3 totals 17 residues.

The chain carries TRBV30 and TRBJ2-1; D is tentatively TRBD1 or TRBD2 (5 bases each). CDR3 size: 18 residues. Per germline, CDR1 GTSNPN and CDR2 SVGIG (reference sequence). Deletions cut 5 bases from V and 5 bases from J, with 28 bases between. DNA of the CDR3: TGTGCCTGGGAGGGGCCAAGAGCGCCCGGCATGATCAACAATGAGCAGTTCTTC. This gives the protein CAWEGPRAPGMINNEQFF.

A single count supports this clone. The CDR3 DNA reads as TGTGCCAGTAGTATCAGGGTTCGGCAGCCCCAGCATTTT. This sequence encodes CASSIRVRQPQHF. The chain joins TRBV19 to TRBJ1-5; a possible D gene is TRBD1 (5 bases). The CDR3 is 13 residues long. Per germline, CDR1 LNHDA and CDR2 SQIVND (reference sequence). V was trimmed by 3 bases and J by 7 bases, leaving 10 bases between them.

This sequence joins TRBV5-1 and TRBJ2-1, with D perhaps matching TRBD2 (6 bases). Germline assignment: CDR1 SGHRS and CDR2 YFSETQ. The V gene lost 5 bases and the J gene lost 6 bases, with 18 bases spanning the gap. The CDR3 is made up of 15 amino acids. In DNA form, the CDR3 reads TGCGCCAGCAGTCCGGGCCACACCGGGGGCAATGAGCAGTTCTTC. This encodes CASSPGHTGGNEQFF.

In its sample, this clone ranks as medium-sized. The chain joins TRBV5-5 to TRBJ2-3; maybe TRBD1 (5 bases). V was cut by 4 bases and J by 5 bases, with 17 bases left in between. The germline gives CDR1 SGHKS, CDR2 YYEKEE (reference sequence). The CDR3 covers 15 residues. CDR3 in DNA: TGTGCCAGCAGCGATGGACGTACCCAGGGAGATACGCAGTATTTT. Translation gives CASSDGRTQGDTQYF.

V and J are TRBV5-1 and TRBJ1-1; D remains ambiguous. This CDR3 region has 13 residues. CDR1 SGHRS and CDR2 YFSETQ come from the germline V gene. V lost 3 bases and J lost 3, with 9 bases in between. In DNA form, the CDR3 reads TGCGCCAGCAGCTCACTAAAGGACACTGAAGCTTTCTTT. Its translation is CASSSLKDTEAFF.

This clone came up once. CDR3 loop: CASSLGGGFLTDTQYF. The CDR3 bases are TGTGCCAGCAGCTTGGGTGGCGGGTTCCTCACAGATACGCAGTATTTT. The rearrangement uses TRBV5-4 and TRBJ2-3; tentative D call: TRBD2 (5 bases). CDR1 and CDR2 (germline): SGHNT, YYREEE (reference sequence). The CDR3 covers 16 residues. The V gene lost 0 bases and the J gene lost 2 bases, with 13 bases spanning the gap.

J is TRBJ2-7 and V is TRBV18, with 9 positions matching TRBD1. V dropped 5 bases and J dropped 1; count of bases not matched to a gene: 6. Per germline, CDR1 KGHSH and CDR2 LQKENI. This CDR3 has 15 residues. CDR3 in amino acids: CASSESGTGSYEQYF. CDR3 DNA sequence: TGTGCCAGCTCAGAATCCGGGACAGGGTCCTACGAGCAGTACTTC.

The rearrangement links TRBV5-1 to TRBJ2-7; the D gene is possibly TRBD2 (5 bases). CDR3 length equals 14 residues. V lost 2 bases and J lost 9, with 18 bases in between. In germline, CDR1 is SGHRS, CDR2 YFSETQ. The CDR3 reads CASSFSDPLDGQYF. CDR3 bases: TGCGCCAGCAGCTTTAGCGATCCCTTAGATGGGCAGTACTTC.

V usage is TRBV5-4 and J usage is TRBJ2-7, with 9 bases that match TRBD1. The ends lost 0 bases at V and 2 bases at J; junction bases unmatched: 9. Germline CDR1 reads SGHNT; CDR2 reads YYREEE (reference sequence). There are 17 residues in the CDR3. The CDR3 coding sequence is TGTGCCAGCAGCTTGGGGGGAGGGGACAGGGCGCCCTACGAGCAGTACTTC. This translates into CASSLGGGDRAPYEQYF.

CDR3 sequence reads: CASSRDGATDTQYF. The CDR3 DNA reads as TGTGCCAGCAGCAGGGATGGGGCCACAGATACGCAGTATTTT. The V call is TRBV11-2, the J call TRBJ2-3; a possible D gene is TRBD1 (5 bases). The V gene's germline CDR1 is SGHAT and CDR2 FQNNGV. Trimming took 5 bases from V and 2 from J, leaving 11 bases between them. This CDR3 is built from 14 residues.

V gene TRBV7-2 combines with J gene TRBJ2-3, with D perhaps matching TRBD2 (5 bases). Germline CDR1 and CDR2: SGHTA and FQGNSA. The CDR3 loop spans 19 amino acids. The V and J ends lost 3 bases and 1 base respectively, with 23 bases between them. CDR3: CASSFRGLRSLGGTDTQYF. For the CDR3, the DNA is TGTGCCAGCAGCTTTCGGGGTTTGAGGTCTTTGGGAGGCACAGATACGCAGTATTTT. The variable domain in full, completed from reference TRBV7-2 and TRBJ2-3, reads GAGVSQSPSNKVTEKGKDVELRCDPISGHTALYWYRQSLGQGLEFLIYFQGNSAPDKSGLPSDRFSAERTGGSVSTLTIQRTQQEDSAVYLCASSFRGLRSLGGTDTQYFGPGTRLTVL.

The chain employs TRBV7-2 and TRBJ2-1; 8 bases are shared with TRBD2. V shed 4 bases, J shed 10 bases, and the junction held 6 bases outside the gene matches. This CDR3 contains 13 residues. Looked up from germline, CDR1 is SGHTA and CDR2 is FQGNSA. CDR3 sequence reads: CASSSGLAQEQFF. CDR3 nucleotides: TGTGCCAGCAGCTCCGGACTAGCTCAAGAGCAGTTCTTC.

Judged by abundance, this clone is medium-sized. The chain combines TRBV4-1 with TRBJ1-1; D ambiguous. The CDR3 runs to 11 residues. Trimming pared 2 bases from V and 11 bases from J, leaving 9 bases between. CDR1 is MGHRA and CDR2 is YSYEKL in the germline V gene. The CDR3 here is CASSQKKKAFF. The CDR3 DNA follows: TGCGCCAGCAGCCAAAAAAAGAAGGCTTTCTTT.